Each of the 24 T cell receptor beta chains below was sequenced from the same sample in a study of blood T cell repertoires in COVID-19. The table came from immunoSEQ multiplex PCR; TCRdb's copy has only in-frame clones and leaves some out. The table records some 170,000 clones, about three quarters of them present only once. Material for sequencing was peripheral blood. The receptors here all came from a woman aged 50 to 65 with active or convalescent COVID-19.

The rearrangement links TRBV13 to TRBJ2-2; a possible D gene is TRBD2 (6 bases). This CDR3 spans 15 amino acids. Per the germline V gene, CDR1 is PRHDT and CDR2 is FYEKMQ (reference sequence). V was pared by 0 bases and J by 4 bases, with 9 bases between. The CDR3 DNA reads TGTGCCAGCAGCTTAGGCGGGACTTCCACCGGGGAGCTGTTTTTT. Translation: CASSLGGTSTGELFF.

The chain recombines TRBV10-3 with TRBJ2-5, with a weak D call TRBD1 (7 bases). The V gene's germline CDR1 is ENHRY and CDR2 SYGVKD. V was trimmed by 2 bases and J by 3 bases, leaving 10 bases between them. CDR3 size: 14 residues. The CDR3: CAISEAGQKETQYF. The CDR3 DNA reads TGTGCCATCAGTGAGGCGGGACAGAAAGAGACCCAGTACTTC.

V and J are TRBV6-5 and TRBJ1-2; 8 nucleotides agree with TRBD1. Germline-derived CDR1 and CDR2 are MNHEY and SVGAGI. The length of the CDR3 is 14 residues. J was trimmed by 3 bases and V by 0 bases; bases with no gene match: 0. Here the CDR3 DNA reads TGTGCCAGCAGTTACTCGGGACAGGACTATGGCTACACCTTC. Amino acid sequence: CASSYSGQDYGYTF.

This clone has just one count. The chain employs TRBV6-2 or TRBV6-3 and TRBJ1-2; D gene ambiguous. V gave up 5 bases and J gave up 8 bases, with 12 bases separating them. In germline, CDR1 is MNHEY, CDR2 SVGEGT. The CDR3 has 12 amino acids. The CDR3 sequence is CASSPQAGGYTF. CDR3 DNA sequence: TGTGCCAGCAGTCCCCAGGCTGGAGGCTACACCTTC.

The chain employs TRBV12-3 or TRBV12-4 and TRBJ2-1, with a possible D match to TRBD2 (6 bases). CDR3 length: 11 residues. V lost 1 base and J lost 12, with 7 bases in between. CDR3 coding DNA: TGTGCCAGCAGTTTAGGGGACTGGCAGTTCTTC. This gives the protein CASSLGDWQFF.

This sequence joins TRBV28 and TRBJ2-4; TRBD2 matches 13 bases. Germline V lookup: CDR1 MDHEN, CDR2 SYDVKM. V lost 3 bases and J lost 3; bases outside the gene matches: 11. The CDR3 runs 19 residues. The CDR3 sequence is CASSFLGLAGAGGKNIQYF. The CDR3 bases are TGTGCCAGCAGTTTTCTTGGACTAGCGGGAGCCGGGGGCAAAAACATTCAGTACTTC.

The chain joins TRBV7-8 to TRBJ2-2, with D possibly TRBD2 on 7 matching bases. Trimming took 5 bases from V and 0 from J, leaving 16 bases between them. This CDR3 spans 17 amino acids. From germline, CDR1 is SGHVS and CDR2 FQNEAQ. The CDR3 here is CASSRGAGASNTGELFF. For the CDR3, the DNA is TGTGCCAGCAGCCGAGGGGCGGGGGCGTCGAACACCGGGGAGCTGTTTTTT.

This clone has only one observation. The chain employs TRBV18 and TRBJ2-2, with TRBD2 matching 7 bases. V lost 3 bases to trimming and J lost 0 bases; unmatched junction nucleotides: 4. Germline V CDR1 and CDR2: KGHSH, LQKENI. This CDR3 has 16 residues. CDR3 sequence (DNA): TGTGCCAGCTCACCCCGGGGGGTCCCGAACACCGGGGAGCTGTTTTTT. This encodes CASSPRGVPNTGELFF.

V gene TRBV27 combines with J gene TRBJ2-7, with 11 bases lining up with TRBD1. This CDR3 spans 14 amino acids. CDR1 and CDR2 (germline): MNHEY, SMNVEV (reference sequence). V was clipped by 7 bases and J by 9 bases; unmatched bases: 11. For the CDR3, the DNA is TGTGCCAGCAAGGGACAGGGGGTGGCCCAGGGGCAGTACTTC. Amino acids: CASKGQGVAQGQYF.

This chain uses TRBV7-9 with TRBJ1-1, with unresolved D. CDR3 length: 13 amino acids. Trimming removed 6 bases at V and 1 base at J, with 9 bases between. Germline CDR1 and CDR2: SEHNR and FQNEAQ (reference sequence). CDR3 sequence (DNA): TGTGCCAGCAGTCGAACTGGGAACACTGAAGCTTTCTTT. Translation: CASSRTGNTEAFF. Variable domain in full (rest from reference TRBV7-9 and TRBJ1-1): DTGVSQNPRHKITKRGQNVTFRCDPISEHNRLYWYRQTLGQGPEFLTYFQNEAQLEKSRLLSDRFSAERPKGSFSTLEIQRTEQGDSAMYLCASSRTGNTEAFFGQGTRLTVV.

The chain combines TRBV6-5 with TRBJ2-3; D remains unclear. Germline V gene sequence: CDR1 MNHEY, CDR2 SVGAGI. Trimming left V 6 bases short and J 1 base short, with 11 bases between. The CDR3 loop spans 14 amino acids. CDR3 sequence: CASSRRLGTDTQYF. The DNA of the CDR3 is TGTGCCAGCAGCAGAAGACTGGGCACAGATACGCAGTATTTT.

The chain joins TRBV27 to TRBJ1-6, with 9 bases fitting TRBD1. Germline CDR1 MNHEY, CDR2 SMNVEV (reference sequence). The CDR3 covers 13 residues. Germline trimming cut 10 bases from V and 13 bases from J; bases unmatched to any gene: 11. The CDR3 loop is CAKTGTGLWPLHF. CDR3 nucleotide sequence: TGTGCCAAGACCGGGACAGGGCTTTGGCCCCTCCACTTT.

The chain employs TRBV19 and TRBJ1-1; perhaps TRBD1 as D (5 bases). V lost 7 bases and J lost 3, with 12 bases in between. The V gene's germline CDR1 is LNHDA and CDR2 SQIVND (reference sequence). The CDR3 length is 13 residues. The CDR3 loop reads CASKKDTDTEAFF. The CDR3, as DNA: TGTGCCAGTAAAAAGGACACTGACACTGAAGCTTTCTTT.

The chain uses TRBV6-1 and TRBJ2-1; TRBD2 aligns across 10 bases. The CDR3 has 15 amino acids. Germline assignment: CDR1 MNHNS and CDR2 SASEGT. V was clipped by 5 bases and J by 7 bases; unmatched bases: 8. DNA of the CDR3: TGTGCCAGCAGTAGTGTAGCGGGAGGAAGTAATGAGCAGTTCTTC. It codes for CASSSVAGGSNEQFF.

The chain links TRBV3-1 (or the pseudogene TRBV3-2) to TRBJ2-3; 10 bases align to TRBD1. Trimming at V came to 0 bases and at J to 0 bases, leaving 15 bases not matched to a gene. Germline V lookup: CDR1 LGHDT, CDR2 YNNKEL (reference sequence). This CDR3 has 21 residues. The CDR3 DNA sequence: TGTGCCAGCAGCCAAGATGCGGGACAGGGGCACTCCCGCCTTAGCACAGATACGCAGTATTTT. This sequence encodes CASSQDAGQGHSRLSTDTQYF.

The chain combines TRBV5-6 with TRBJ2-2, with 9 bases lining up with TRBD1. The junction had 4 bases not matched to a gene; V was cut back by 0 bases and J by 4 bases. The CDR3 extends over 16 amino acids. The germline CDR1 and CDR2 sequences are SGHDT and YYEEEE. CDR3 bases: TGTGCCAGCAGCTTGGAACAGGGGGCAGTCACCGGGGAGCTGTTTTTT. Protein: CASSLEQGAVTGELFF.

J is TRBJ1-2 and V is TRBV28; tentative D call: TRBD1 (6 bases). Trimming left V 6 bases short and J 5 bases short, with 7 bases between. The germline CDR1 and CDR2 sequences are MDHEN and SYDVKM. The CDR3 is made up of 11 amino acids. DNA of the CDR3: TGTGCCAGCAGCCAGGGGTATGGCTACACCTTC. Residues: CASSQGYGYTF.

The chain links TRBV7-8 to TRBJ2-5; weak D call: TRBD2 (6 bases). Germline V CDR1 and CDR2: SGHVS, FQNEAQ. The CDR3 extends over 14 amino acids. Deletions cut 3 bases from V and 2 bases from J, with 10 bases between. The chain's CDR3 is CASSLGTFQETQYF. The CDR3 DNA sequence: TGTGCCAGCAGCTTGGGGACTTTTCAAGAGACCCAGTACTTC.

CDR3 amino acids: CASIAEGRQSDTQYF. CDR3 DNA: TGTGCCAGCATCGCCGAGGGGAGGCAGTCAGATACGCAGTATTTT. The chain couples TRBV7-2 to TRBJ2-3, with D tentatively TRBD2 (6 bases). The V end lost 7 bases, the J end lost 4 bases, and 18 bases lay between the germline ends. The germline gives CDR1 SGHTA, CDR2 FQGNSA. This CDR3 is built from 15 residues.

The V and J genes are TRBV25-1 and TRBJ2-7; tentatively, D is TRBD1 (6 bases). Germline assignment: CDR1 MGHDK and CDR2 SYGVNS. The CDR3 spans 12 residues. Trimming left V 8 bases short and J 2 bases short, with 10 bases between. DNA of the CDR3: TGTGCCAGCGGACAGTACACCTACGAGCAGTACTTC. It encodes CASGQYTYEQYF.

V and J are TRBV4-2 and TRBJ2-1, with TRBD2 identical over 11 bases. Germline CDR1 and CDR2: LGHNA and YNFKEQ. The CDR3 is 15 amino acids. The V and J ends lost 0 bases and 9 bases, in that order; junction bases with no gene match: 4. The CDR3 loop is CASSQDLAGGSEQFF. The CDR3 nucleotides are TGTGCCAGCAGCCAAGATCTAGCGGGAGGTAGTGAGCAGTTCTTC.

This clone occurred a few times. CDR3 DNA: TGCGCCAGCAGCCAAGGACTAGCGGGGGATACCGTCACAGATACGCAGTATTTT. It is translated as CASSQGLAGDTVTDTQYF. This sequence joins TRBV4-3 and TRBJ2-3; 12 nucleotides line up with TRBD2. The CDR3 loop spans 18 amino acids. Per the germline V gene, CDR1 is LGHNA and CDR2 is YSLEER. Unmatched junction bases numbered 7, after V lost 1 base and J lost 2 bases.

This clone came up once. The CDR3 reads CASSPPSSGEGTQYF. In nucleotides, the CDR3 is TGTGCCAGCAGCCCACCAAGTAGCGGGGAAGGGACCCAGTACTTC. The rearrangement uses TRBV3-1 (or the pseudogene TRBV3-2) and TRBJ2-5; 8 nucleotides agree with TRBD2. The CDR3 runs 15 residues. Germline CDR1 LGHDT, CDR2 YNNKEL (reference sequence). The V segment lost 4 bases and the J segment 7 bases; nucleotides outside the gene matches: 11.

The chain links TRBV3-1 (or the pseudogene TRBV3-2) to TRBJ2-4; D uncertain. From germline, CDR1 is LGHDT and CDR2 YNNKEL (reference sequence). V was shortened by 5 bases and J by 0 bases, with 23 bases between the two germline ends. This CDR3 has 19 residues. The CDR3 DNA is TGTGCCAGCAGCGACCAAACCTCTGGGCGTCGAATAGCCAAAAACATTCAGTACTTC. Translating it yields CASSDQTSGRRIAKNIQYF.